The rows below give T cell receptor beta chains drawn from one sample of a study of T cells in localized non-small cell lung cancer. Sequencing used immunoSEQ multiplex PCR; TCRdb keeps in-frame clones, though not all of them. The table lists under 55,000 clones, around 81% of them singletons. The starting material was PBMCs, obtained before any cancer treatment. The receptors come from a woman aged 35 to 69 with stage II lung adenocarcinoma. Both conserved end residues are part of each CDR3. D genes are given only for firm matches. Rows may omit the clone size; those that give it use once, few, many or a size class.

v_call,j_call,clone_size,d_call,cdr3_nt,cdr3_aa
TRBV6-4,TRBJ2-3,once,TRBD2,TGTGCCAGCAGTGCTAGCGGGGGGGCAGATACGCAGTATTTT,CASSASGGADTQYF
TRBV6-5,TRBJ2-5,.,.,TGTGCCAGCAGTCAACCCGGGCAAGGAGAGACCCAGTACTTC,CASSQPGQGETQYF
TRBV13,TRBJ1-1,.,.,TGTGCCAGCAGCTTAGCCAGAAACACTGAAGCTTTCTTT,CASSLARNTEAFF
TRBV10-3,TRBJ1-1,.,TRBD1,TGTGCCATCAGTGAGACAATTACAGGGGGCACTGAAGCTTTCTTT,CAISETITGGTEAFF
TRBV5-4,TRBJ2-3,.,TRBD2,TGTGCCAGCAGCGGAAGGACTAGCGGGGGGCCTGGCACAGATACGCAGTATTTT,CASSGRTSGGPGTDTQYF
TRBV7-6,TRBJ2-7,.,.,TGTGCCAGCAGCTTAGAGGACGAGCAGTACTTC,CASSLEDEQYF
TRBV29-1,TRBJ2-7,.,TRBD1,TGCAGCGTTCTTACACAGGGGCAGGGGTTTTCGGGTGAGCAGTACTTC,CSVLTQGQGFSGEQYF
TRBV6-6,TRBJ2-1,.,TRBD1,TGTGCCAGCAGTTATACGGACAGGGCCAATGAGCAGTTCTTC,CASSYTDRANEQFF
TRBV5-1,TRBJ1-6,.,.,TGCGCCAGCAGCTTGGGGGCGGCAAATTCACCCCTCCACTTT,CASSLGAANSPLHF
TRBV30,TRBJ1-2,.,TRBD1,TGTGCCTGGAGTGGGGGGACAGGGCCCTTCTATGGCTACACCTTC,CAWSGGTGPFYGYTF
TRBV28,TRBJ1-5,.,.,TGTGCCAGCACTCGTCAGGCCAGCAATCAGCCCCAGCATTTT,CASTRQASNQPQHF
TRBV28,TRBJ2-7,.,TRBD1,TGTGCCAGCAGTTCCTCCGGGGAGGGACAGGGGGCCTACGAGCAGTACTTC,CASSSSGEGQGAYEQYF
TRBV4-3,TRBJ2-3,.,TRBD2,TGCGCCAGCAGCCTCTGGCGGGGGGAGACCTCTAGGAATTTT,CASSLWRGETSRNF
TRBV6-1,TRBJ2-3,.,.,TGTGCCAGCAGTATAAGAGATACGCAGTATTTT,CASSIRDTQYF
TRBV30,TRBJ1-2,.,TRBD1,TGTGCCGGGACCGGGACAGGGTTTGGCTGGGGCTACACCTTC,CAGTGTGFGWGYTF
TRBV19,TRBJ2-5,few,.,TGTGCCAGTAGTATAGAAAGCACTGGGAGGACCCAGTACTTC,CASSIESTGRTQYF
TRBV30,TRBJ2-2,.,.,TGTGCCTGGATATTGGGGGCCGGGGAGCTGTTTTTT,CAWILGAGELFF
TRBV2,TRBJ1-2,.,.,TGTGCCAGCAACGGACACCGTAACTATGGCTACACCTTC,CASNGHRNYGYTF
TRBV10-2,TRBJ1-1,.,.,TGCGCCAGCAGTTACAGGAATGAAGCTTTCTTT,CASSYRNEAFF
TRBV28,TRBJ2-6,.,.,TGTGCCAGCAGTCCAGGGGTTCCGATCTCTGGGGCCAACGTCCTGACTTTC,CASSPGVPISGANVLTF
TRBV6-6,TRBJ2-2,.,.,TGTGCCAGCAGGGGGGCGGCGGGGAGGTCCGGGGAGCTGTTTTTT,CASRGAAGRSGELFF
TRBV25-1,TRBJ1-2,once,.,TGTGCCAGCAGTGATACCCCGGGGCAGAACAGCCTTAACTATGGCTACACCTTC,CASSDTPGQNSLNYGYTF
TRBV7-9,TRBJ1-1,.,.,TGTGCCAGCAGCTTGGGCGCTCAGAACACTGAAGCTTTCTTT,CASSLGAQNTEAFF
TRBV6-6,TRBJ2-1,few,.,TGTGCCAGCGCGGACAGAGATTACAATGAGCAGTTCTTC,CASADRDYNEQFF
TRBV6-5,TRBJ1-4,.,.,TGTGCCAGCAGTTCCCACTCGACCGGAAATGAAAAACTGTTTTTT,CASSSHSTGNEKLFF
TRBV7-2,TRBJ2-2,.,.,TGTGCCAGCAGCTTCAGCGGGGGGGAGCTGTTTTTT,CASSFSGGELFF
TRBV13,TRBJ2-7,few,TRBD2,TGTGCCAGCAGCCCCCCGGGAGGGAGCAGGTACGAGCAGTACTTC,CASSPPGGSRYEQYF
TRBV27,TRBJ2-7,.,TRBD1,TGTGCCAGCAGTTTGAGTTGGACAGGGCCCTACGAGCAGTACTTC,CASSLSWTGPYEQYF
TRBV11-2,TRBJ1-2,.,.,TGTGCCAGCAGCACTGGGGGCTTAGGCTACACCTTC,CASSTGGLGYTF
TRBV18,TRBJ1-1,once,.,TGTGCCAGCTCACCTGCTAGAGACACTGAAGCTTTCTTT,CASSPARDTEAFF
TRBV7-8,TRBJ1-4,.,TRBD1,TGTGCCAGCAGCTTTAACAGGGGGCATCGGGAAAAACTGTTTTTT,CASSFNRGHREKLFF
TRBV29-1,TRBJ1-4,.,TRBD1,TGCAGCGTCCCAGGGGGGCAGAATGAAAAACTGTTTTTT,CSVPGGQNEKLFF
TRBV2,TRBJ1-4,.,.,TGTGCCAGCAGTCTCGGGGGTAGTAATGAAAAACTGTTTTTT,CASSLGGSNEKLFF
TRBV19,TRBJ2-1,.,.,TGTGCCAGTAGTACAGGACAGTCAACCGAGCAGTTCTTC,CASSTGQSTEQFF
TRBV7-7,TRBJ1-5,.,.,TGTGCTAGCAGCTTAGGGGTAAATCAGCCCCAGCATTTT,CASSLGVNQPQHF
TRBV20-1,TRBJ1-1,few,.,TGCAGTGCATCCGGGGAGGAAGCTTTCTTT,CSASGEEAFF
TRBV2,TRBJ1-6,.,.,TGTGCCAGCAGGGCGGAAGGAAATTCACCCCTCCACTTT,CASRAEGNSPLHF